This TCR beta chain was documented in a study of Ad26.COV2.S vaccination and SARS-CoV-2 variants. Study-wide background: As a participant in COV1001, the donor was in the Ad26.COV2.S trial arm. Ad26.COV2.S, an intramuscular injection, was given once or twice 56 days apart.

Profiled with immunoSEQ multiplex PCR; TCRdb holds only in-frame clones, not every one. Among roughly 350,000 clones, approximately 86% were seen once, and the ten largest hold approximately 12%. Treatment denoted: roughly 20 received Ad26.COV2.S at low or high dose, single or two shots; 5 received placebo; per-sample allocation not given. Day 63 after the first injection of vaccine or placebo was the sampling time. This adult donor, from Boston, was 18-55 years old. Participants' vaccine, an Ad26 vector, delivered Wuhan-strain SARS-CoV-2 spike. The ends lost 3 bases at V and 5 bases at J; junction bases unmatched: 5. The CDR3 length is 14 residues. CDR1 and CDR2 (germline): MDHEN, SYDVKM.

V is TRBV28 and J is TRBJ2-3; 7 bases agree with TRBD1. The TCR sequence derives from a person aged 18-60 years who received the Ad26.COV2.S COVID-19 vaccine or a placebo. Specimen: peripheral blood, collected in a trial of Ad26.COV2.S vaccine versus placebo. The CDR3 DNA is TGTGCCAGCAGTTTGGGACAGTGGTTAGATACGCAGTATTTT. This sequence encodes CASSLGQWLDTQYF.